The clone carrying this T cell receptor beta chain was seen many times. As yet, its antigen is unknown. The data belong to a study of blood T cells in healthy people across ages. Study-wide results and caveats: Both naive CD4+ cell counts and diversity were greater in long-lived donors than in aged donors.

Alongside a J-beta primer mix, a sample-barcoded 5' primer served in a second PCR lasting roughly 7 to 11 cycles. TCRdb analysed the 5' RACE reads with MiXCR anew, one entry per CDR3 protein. The sample shows approximately 1.5 million distinct CDR3 sequences, around 36% of them seen only once. Per sample, a minimum of 6 million PBMCs were isolated. The source material was blood. This clonotype originated in a woman aged 25 to 39 in good health.

The CDR3 sequence: CASSSYGSYEQYF. The DNA for the CDR3 is TGTGCCAGCAGCTCCTATGGGTCCTACGAGCAGTACTTC. The chain carries TRBV7-9 and TRBJ2-7; D gene uncertain. From germline, CDR1 is SEHNR and CDR2 FQNEAQ (reference sequence). The CDR3 covers 13 residues. The ends were cut back, 4 bases at V and 1 base at J, with 8 bases in the middle.